The 2 T cell receptor beta chains listed next were all sequenced from one sample in a study of shared clonotypes between healthy human individuals. Using immunoSEQ multiplex PCR, the repertoire was profiled, and TCRdb retains in-frame clones only, with some absent. The repertoire includes more than 2 million clones, roughly 96% of them detected once, and 0.13% sits in the top ten. Sequencing was performed on naive CD4+ T cells sorted from blood. The subset was: CD45RA+ positively selected. Every receptor here comes from a man aged 18 to 30 in good health.

The chain links TRBV11-3 to TRBJ2-2; the match to TRBD2 covers 9 bases. The V segment lost 0 bases and the J segment 6 bases; nucleotides outside the gene matches: 8. Per the germline V gene, CDR1 is SGHNT and CDR2 is YENEEA. This CDR3 has 17 residues. The CDR3 bases are TGTGCCAGCAGCTTAGATAGAGGAGCGGGAGGCGCCGGGGAGCTGTTTTTT. It translates to CASSLDRGAGGAGELFF. The full variable domain, in which reference TRBV11-3 and TRBJ2-2 provide the parts outside the CDR3, is EAGVVQSPRYKIIEKKQPVAFWCNPISGHNTLYWYLQNLGQGPELLIRYENEEAVDDSQLPKDRFSAERLKGVDSTLKIQPAELGDSAVYLCASSLDRGAGGAGELFFGEGSRLTVL.

The rearrangement links TRBV25-1 to TRBJ1-1, with TRBD1 matching 7 bases. Germline V gene data show CDR1 as MGHDK and CDR2 as SYGVNS. The junction had 10 bases not matched to a gene; V was cut back by 7 bases and J by 5 bases. The CDR3 is 14 amino acids. Here the CDR3 DNA reads TGTGCCAGCATCCCTACAGGGGTTTGGACTGAAGCTTTCTTT. Translating gives CASIPTGVWTEAFF.